What follows is one TCR beta chain and its context. This clonotype was detected ten times or more. The target of this receptor is not known. No base-level quality is on record; no much larger clone is a single base apart. The CDR3 numbers 14 residues from cysteine through phenylalanine. Just the 42-base CDR3 DNA is kept, in frame starting at base 1. The germline V gene supplies CDR1 MDHEN and CDR2 SYDVKM. After removal of 5 bases from V and 9 bases from J, the junction retains 6 bases not matched to a gene. This sample was included in a study of T cells in Graves' hyperthyroidism and ophthalmopathy (dated by TCRdb to the late 2010s). At the level of the whole study: Peripheral blood was sampled at the time of initial diagnosis, prior to any treatment. The study also compared thyroid tissue and blood T-cell repertoires from 6 or 7 Graves' hyperthyroidism patients. After blood sampling, hyperthyroidism patients were treated with methimazole at a starting dose of 30 mg daily, and ophthalmopathy patients were treated with high-dose intravenous methylprednisolone. For training and testing, the 100 or so patients in the discovery cohort were randomly divided in a 7:3 ratio. Whether ophthalmopathy could be predicted prospectively was tested in an independent validation cohort made up of under 20 hyperthyroidism patients plus 17 patients who later progressed to ophthalmopathy. A discovery cohort of roughly 100 patients, roughly 45 with Graves' ophthalmopathy and 57 with stable Graves' hyperthyroidism, was used to find distinguishing TCR V-J signatures. According to the paper, TCR Vbeta CDR3 sequencing was carried out on over 130 peripheral blood samples, which came from approximately 43 ophthalmopathy, fewer than 80 hyperthyroidism and approximately 17 progressor patients.

Moderately to severely active disease, a Clinical Activity Score of at least 3, a NOSPECS grade of at least 4, and a duration under 3 months were present in ophthalmopathy patients. Patients with uncontrolled infections, other autoimmune diseases, pregnancy or lactation were excluded. Clinical symptoms, serum thyroxine and TRAb, thyroid ultrasound, and orbital computed tomography formed the basis for the diagnoses. PBMCs were separated from roughly 10 ml of fresh peripheral blood using Ficoll-Paque density gradient centrifugation. Total RNA was extracted with Trizol reagent, and quality was checked on an Agilent 2100 Bioanalyzer. Broad study findings and their caveats: A model built on a 13 V-J signature distinguished ophthalmopathy from stable hyperthyroidism, reaching over 85% sensitivity and approximately 83% specificity in cross-validation and 80%/75% in testing. In validation, progression to ophthalmopathy was predicted by the model with 70% to 71% sensitivity and about 72% specificity, a median of roughly six months before onset. Sample size was not statistically predetermined, and investigators were not blinded to group allocation. Most expanded thyroid clonotypes (frequency above 0.001) were also detected in blood, a finding suggesting that blood repertoires may reflect thyroid immune responses.

The TCR beta CDR3 regions were amplified from the RNA transcripts. A first-round RT-PCR of the TCR CDR3 used the HTBI primer set with the Qiagen OneStep RT-PCR kit. A second multiplex PCR round built the libraries, followed by size selection and purification. Libraries were sequenced paired-end with 100 bp reads on an Illumina HiSeq2000. Per the original workflow: SOAPnuke was used to process the raw data, throwing out any read that contained adapters or uncalled bases, had a mean Phred below 15, or lacked an exact constant-primer or identifier match. High-quality paired reads were merged using COPE v1.2.5, and each unique nucleotide sequence was defined as a clonotype. Clonotypes were aligned to IMGT TRBV, TRBD and TRBJ reference segments using MiTCR v1.1. The analysis included only V-J combinations with a frequency above 0.0001, which together covered 99% to 99.2% of the repertoires. The TCS score was defined as F50 (clonal expansion) divided by E x V (chaos), with BLOSUM62-based TCRdist calculated between CDR3 peptides within each V-J. Welch's t-statistics and random forest reduced some 510 V-J features to roughly 13, which were used in a naive Bayes classifier (R e1071). The similarity between thyroid and blood repertoires was quantified using the Morisita-Horn index. Clones were called with MiXCR by TCRdb after fastp trimmed the public reads at Q25, and only in-frame beta chains were retained. One record per CDR3 amino acid sequence lists the most common genes and DNA. TCRdb, not the authors, supplied the V and J calls. Here the sample has roughly 560,000 distinct CDR3 sequences; roughly 14% occur a single time. The top ten clones comprise over 3.5% of the sample.

Material for sequencing was blood. The rearranged segments are TRBV28 and TRBJ1-5, and 11 junction bases match TRBD1. This clonotype was sampled from a woman between 40 and 50 years old with Graves' ophthalmopathy. CDR3 reads: CASSTGTGGAPQHF. Read as DNA, the sequence is TGTGCCAGCAGTACCGGGACAGGGGGTGCGCCCCAGCATTTT.